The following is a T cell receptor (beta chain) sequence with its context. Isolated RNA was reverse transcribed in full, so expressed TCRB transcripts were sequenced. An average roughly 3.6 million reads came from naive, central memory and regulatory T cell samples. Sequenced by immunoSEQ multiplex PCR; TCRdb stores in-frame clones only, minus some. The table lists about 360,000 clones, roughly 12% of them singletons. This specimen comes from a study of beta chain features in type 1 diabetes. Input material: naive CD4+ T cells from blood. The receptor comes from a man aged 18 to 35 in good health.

CDR3 sequence reads: CASSLVLAGGGEQFF. CDR3 DNA: TGTGCCAGCAGCTTAGTACTAGCGGGAGGCGGTGAGCAGTTCTTC. The rearrangement joins TRBV7-8 to TRBJ2-1; TRBD2 matches 12 bases. Germline values: CDR1 SGHVS, CDR2 FQNEAQ. V was pared by 1 base and J by 9 bases, with 4 bases of the junction left unmatched. CDR3 size: 15 residues.